The 5 T cell receptor beta chains reported below all come from one sample, sequenced in a study of T cells in Graves' hyperthyroidism and ophthalmopathy. RNA transcripts served as the template for amplifying TCR beta CDR3 regions. Initially, a first-round RT-PCR of the TCR CDR3 employed the HTBI primer set. TCRdb redid the calling of the multiplex PCR reads with MiXCR, one entry per CDR3 protein. The sample has 94,000 or so distinct CDR3 sequences, about half seen once. The sample was blood. The receptors here all came from a woman in her 40s with Graves' hyperthyroidism.

V and J are TRBV11-2 and TRBJ2-5; the match to TRBD2 covers 8 bases. Per the germline V gene, CDR1 is SGHAT and CDR2 is FQNNGV. This CDR3 region has 15 residues. Unmatched junction bases numbered 16, after V lost 11 bases and J lost 5 bases. For the CDR3, the DNA is TGTGCCGACAACAGACTAGCGCCACTACTGGAGACCCAGTACTTC. It yields the protein CADNRLAPLLETQYF.

The table lists this clonotype with many counts. The rearrangement uses TRBV7-8 and TRBJ2-2; D may be TRBD2 (5 bases). Germline V gives CDR1 SGHVS, CDR2 FQNEAQ. This CDR3 is built from 16 residues. V shed 4 bases and J shed 4 bases, with 16 bases lying between them. In nucleotides, the CDR3 is TGTGCCAGCAGCTCTCGACGAGGGCTTGGCACCGGGGAGCTGTTTTTT. This encodes CASSSRRGLGTGELFF.

As concerns this clonotype: The germline gene is not matched at one end of the junction; a read error may be the cause. The chain employs TRBV24-1 and TRBJ1-2; 7 bases align to TRBD1. The CDR3 is 16 residues long. CDR1 and CDR2 (germline): KGHDR, SFDVKD. CDR3 amino acids: CASSDSSGRGWYGYTF. CDR3 bases: TGTGCCAGCAGTGATAGTTCCGGCAGGGGGTGGTATGGCTACACCTTC.

Comments on this clonotype: A junction end diverges from the germline sequence, so it may reflect a read error. The chain recombines TRBV15 with TRBJ1-4; D unresolved. This CDR3 spans 13 amino acids. Germline CDR1 LNHNV, CDR2 YYDKDF (reference sequence). The CDR3 spells CASSPAVLEKLFF. The CDR3 coding sequence is TGTGCCAGCAGCCCAGCCGTGCTGGAAAAACTGTTTTTT.

The chain has TRBV7-9 and TRBJ2-2; 14 bases fit TRBD2. Per germline, CDR1 SEHNR and CDR2 FQNEAQ (reference sequence). J lost 6 bases, V lost 4 bases, and 7 bases had no gene match. The CDR3 runs 17 residues. This CDR3 reads CASSWGLAGVSAGELFF. CDR3 sequence (DNA): TGTGCCAGCAGCTGGGGACTAGCGGGAGTGTCGGCCGGGGAGCTGTTTTTT.